The source of this T cell receptor beta chain is a study of OX40 agonist ivuxolimab in advanced cancers. Study overall: At 82.7% male, the cohort had a mean age of about 60 years, ranging from roughly 23 to 80. Three patients had partial responses: one hepatocellular carcinoma, two cutaneous melanoma.

TCRdb's table, derived via immunoSEQ multiplex PCR, lists solely in-frame clones and lacks some. Among some 58,000 clones listed, more than 80% were seen once. Trimming took off 1 base at V and 5 bases at J, with 9 bases between the two ends. Germline CDR1 and CDR2: SGHTA and FQGNSA. This CDR3 spans 14 amino acids. This sequence was found in an adult with an advanced solid tumor such as melanoma, head and neck, liver or kidney cancer. The chain combines TRBV7-2 with TRBJ2-4; D possibly corresponds to TRBD1 (6 bases). The material sequenced was CD4+ or CD8+ T cells sorted from blood, taken in a trial of the OX40 agonist ivuxolimab. The CDR3, as DNA: TGTGCCAGCAGCTTAGGGGCAGGGGAAAACATTCAGTACTTC. The encoded protein is CASSLGAGENIQYF.